The clone carrying this T cell receptor (beta chain) occurred once. What it binds is unknown. Clones were read by immunoSEQ multiplex PCR, and TCRdb kept only the in-frame ones, dropping some. The repertoire holds hundreds of thousands of clones, almost 95% seen once, with around 0.5% in the top ten. This record comes from a study of T cell responses to AZD1222 COVID-19 vaccine. Study-level findings and limits: No repertoire was sampled before or during the peak T cell response, only after it. Across spike, vaccine-associated CD4 TCRs were found, dominant at 160-218 and 743-854. Among AZD1222 vaccinees, only 5 to 7 were seropositive at baseline. Rises in breadth and depth of Spike-specific TCRs came after two AZD1222 doses.

The CDR3 totals 13 residues. V was trimmed by 5 bases and J by 7 bases, leaving 9 bases between them. Germline values: CDR1 SGHTA, CDR2 FQGNSA. Specimen: peripheral blood, collected 28 days after the second AZD1222 dose. The V gene is TRBV7-2, the J gene TRBJ1-6; D is ambiguous. The TCR originated in an adult who received the AZD1222 COVID-19 vaccine. CDR3 in amino acids: CASSPVRNSPLHF. CDR3 DNA: TGTGCCAGCAGCCCTGTTAGGAATTCACCCCTCCACTTT.